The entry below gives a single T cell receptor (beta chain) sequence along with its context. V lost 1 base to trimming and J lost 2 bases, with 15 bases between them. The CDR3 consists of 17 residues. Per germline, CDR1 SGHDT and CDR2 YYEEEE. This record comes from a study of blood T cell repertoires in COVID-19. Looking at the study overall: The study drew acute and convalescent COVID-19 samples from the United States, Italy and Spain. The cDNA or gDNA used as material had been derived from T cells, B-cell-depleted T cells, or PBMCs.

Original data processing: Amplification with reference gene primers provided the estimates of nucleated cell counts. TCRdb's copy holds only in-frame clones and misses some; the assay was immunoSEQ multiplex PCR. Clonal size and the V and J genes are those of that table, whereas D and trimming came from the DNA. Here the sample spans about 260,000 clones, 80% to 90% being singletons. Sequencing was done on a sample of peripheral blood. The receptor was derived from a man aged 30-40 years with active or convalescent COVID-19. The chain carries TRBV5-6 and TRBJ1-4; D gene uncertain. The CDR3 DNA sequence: TGTGCCAGCAGCTTGATAGGAGGGTCGCTGACTAATGAAAAACTGTTTTTT. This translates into CASSLIGGSLTNEKLFF.